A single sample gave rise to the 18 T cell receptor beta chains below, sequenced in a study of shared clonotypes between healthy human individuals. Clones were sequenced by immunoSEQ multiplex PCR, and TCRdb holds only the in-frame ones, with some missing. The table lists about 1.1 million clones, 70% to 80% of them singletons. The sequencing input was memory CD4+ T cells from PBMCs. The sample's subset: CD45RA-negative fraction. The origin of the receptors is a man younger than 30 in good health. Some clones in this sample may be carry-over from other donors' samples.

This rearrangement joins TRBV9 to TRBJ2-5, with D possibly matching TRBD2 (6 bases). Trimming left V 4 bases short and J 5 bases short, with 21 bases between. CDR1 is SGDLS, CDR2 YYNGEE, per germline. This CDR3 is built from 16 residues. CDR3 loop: CASSPGTGREQETQYF. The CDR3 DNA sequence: TGTGCCAGCAGCCCAGGAACGGGACGGGAGCAGGAGACCCAGTACTTC.

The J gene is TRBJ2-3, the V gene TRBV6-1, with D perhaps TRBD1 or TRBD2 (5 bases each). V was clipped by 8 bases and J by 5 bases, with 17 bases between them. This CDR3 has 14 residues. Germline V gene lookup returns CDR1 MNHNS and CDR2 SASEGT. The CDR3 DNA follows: TGTGCCAGCCACATACGGGGACGGGGAGATACGCAGTATTTT. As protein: CASHIRGRGDTQYF.

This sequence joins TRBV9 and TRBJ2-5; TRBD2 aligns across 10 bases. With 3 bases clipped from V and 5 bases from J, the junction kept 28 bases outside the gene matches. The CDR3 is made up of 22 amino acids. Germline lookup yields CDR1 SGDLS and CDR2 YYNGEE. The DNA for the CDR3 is TGTGCCAGCAGCGCCGGGGGGCAGCCTAGCGGGAGAGGTTTTTCGCGGCGGGAGACCCAGTACTTC. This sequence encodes CASSAGGQPSGRGFSRRETQYF. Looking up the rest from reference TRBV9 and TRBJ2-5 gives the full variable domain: DSGVTQTPKHLITATGQRVTLRCSPRSGDLSVYWYQQSLDQGLQFLIQYYNGEERAKGNILERFSAQQFPDLHSELNLSSLELGDSALYFCASSAGGQPSGRGFSRRETQYFGPGTRLLVL.

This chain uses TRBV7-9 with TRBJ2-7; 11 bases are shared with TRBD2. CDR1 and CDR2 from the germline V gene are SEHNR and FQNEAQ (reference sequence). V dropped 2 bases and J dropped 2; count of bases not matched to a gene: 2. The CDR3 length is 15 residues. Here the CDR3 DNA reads TGTGCCAGCAGCTTATTAGCGGGAGGGACCTACGAGCAGTACTTC. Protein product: CASSLLAGGTYEQYF.

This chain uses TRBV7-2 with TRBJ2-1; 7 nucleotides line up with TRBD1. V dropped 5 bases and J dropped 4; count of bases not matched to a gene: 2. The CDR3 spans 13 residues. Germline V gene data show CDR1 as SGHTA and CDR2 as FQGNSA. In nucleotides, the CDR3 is TGTGCCAGCAGCGGGACAGTATACAATGAGCAGTTCTTC. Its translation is CASSGTVYNEQFF.

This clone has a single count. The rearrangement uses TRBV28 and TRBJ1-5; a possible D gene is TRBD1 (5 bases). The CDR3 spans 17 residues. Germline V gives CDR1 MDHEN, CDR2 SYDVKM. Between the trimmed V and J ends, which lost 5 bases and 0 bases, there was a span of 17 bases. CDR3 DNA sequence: TGTGCCAGCAGTCCACATCCTGGGGGGTATAGCAATCAGCCCCAGCATTTT. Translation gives CASSPHPGGYSNQPQHF.

The CDR3 is CAISESGTPTNYGYTF. DNA for the CDR3: TGTGCCATCAGTGAGTCCGGGACACCGACTAACTATGGCTACACCTTC. The chain couples TRBV10-3 to TRBJ1-2; D perhaps matches TRBD1 (6 bases). Trimming shortened V by 0 bases and J by 0 bases, and 11 bases separated the two germline ends. CDR3 length equals 16 residues. Germline lookup yields CDR1 ENHRY and CDR2 SYGVKD.

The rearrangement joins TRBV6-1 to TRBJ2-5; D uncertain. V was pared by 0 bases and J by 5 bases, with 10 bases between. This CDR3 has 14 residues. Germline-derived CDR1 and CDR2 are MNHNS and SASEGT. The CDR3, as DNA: TGTGCCAGCAGTGAAGCGCTTGGGCGGGAGACCCAGTACTTC. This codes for CASSEALGRETQYF.

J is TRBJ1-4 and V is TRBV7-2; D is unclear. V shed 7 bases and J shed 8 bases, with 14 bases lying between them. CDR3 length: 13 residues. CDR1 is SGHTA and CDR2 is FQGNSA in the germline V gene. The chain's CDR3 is CASTRGGPEKLFF. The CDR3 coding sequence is TGTGCCAGCACCCGCGGAGGGCCCGAAAAACTGTTTTTT. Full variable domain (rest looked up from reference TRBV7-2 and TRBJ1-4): GAGVSQSPSNKVTEKGKDVELRCDPISGHTALYWYRQSLGQGLEFLIYFQGNSAPDKSGLPSDRFSAERTGGSVSTLTIQRTQQEDSAVYLCASTRGGPEKLFFGSGTQLSVL.

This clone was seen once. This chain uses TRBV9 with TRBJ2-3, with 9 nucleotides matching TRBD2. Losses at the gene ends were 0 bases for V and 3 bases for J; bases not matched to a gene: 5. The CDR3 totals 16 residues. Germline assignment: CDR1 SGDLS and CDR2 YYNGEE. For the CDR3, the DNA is TGTGCCAGCAGCGTAGAGCTAGCGGGGAGGACAGATACGCAGTATTTT. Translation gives CASSVELAGRTDTQYF.

The CDR3 spells CSARYRDTQYF. CDR3 nucleotide sequence: TGCAGTGCTAGATACCGGGACACCCAGTACTTC. The chain has TRBV20-1 and TRBJ2-5; D assignment may be TRBD1 or TRBD2 (5 bases each). Trimming stripped 2 bases from V and 8 bases from J, with 9 bases between. The CDR3 contains 11 residues. The V gene's germline CDR1 is DFQATT and CDR2 SNEGSKA (reference sequence).

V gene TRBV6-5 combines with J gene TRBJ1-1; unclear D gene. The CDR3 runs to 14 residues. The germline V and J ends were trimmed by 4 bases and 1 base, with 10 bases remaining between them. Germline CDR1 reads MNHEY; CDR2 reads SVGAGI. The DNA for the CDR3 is TGTGCCAGCAGTTCACCCGGTCGGAACACTGAAGCTTTCTTT. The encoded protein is CASSSPGRNTEAFF.

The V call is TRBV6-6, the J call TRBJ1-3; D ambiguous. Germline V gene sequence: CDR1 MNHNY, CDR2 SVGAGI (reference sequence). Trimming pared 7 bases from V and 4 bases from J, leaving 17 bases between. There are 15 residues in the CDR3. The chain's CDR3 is CASKVVIGPGNTIYF. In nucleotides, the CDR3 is TGTGCCAGCAAAGTCGTGATAGGGCCCGGAAACACCATATATTTT.

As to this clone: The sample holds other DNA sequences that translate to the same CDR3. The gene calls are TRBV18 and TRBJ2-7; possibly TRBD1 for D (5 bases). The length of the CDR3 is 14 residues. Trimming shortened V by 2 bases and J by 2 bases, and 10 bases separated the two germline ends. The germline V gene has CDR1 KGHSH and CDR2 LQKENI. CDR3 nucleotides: TGTGCCAGCTCACCAGGTACAGGACCCTACGAGCAGTACTTC. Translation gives CASSPGTGPYEQYF.

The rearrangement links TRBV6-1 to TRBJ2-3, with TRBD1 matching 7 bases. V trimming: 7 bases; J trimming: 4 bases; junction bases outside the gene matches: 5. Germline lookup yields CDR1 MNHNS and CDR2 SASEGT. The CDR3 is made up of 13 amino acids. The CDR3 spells CASMGQGADTQYF. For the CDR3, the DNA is TGTGCCAGCATGGGGCAGGGGGCAGATACGCAGTATTTT.

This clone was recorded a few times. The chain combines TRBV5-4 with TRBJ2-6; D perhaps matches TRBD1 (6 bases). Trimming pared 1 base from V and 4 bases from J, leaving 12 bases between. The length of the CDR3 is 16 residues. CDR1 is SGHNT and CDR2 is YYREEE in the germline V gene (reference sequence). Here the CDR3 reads CASSLPGVPGANVLTF. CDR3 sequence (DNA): TGTGCCAGCAGCTTGCCAGGGGTACCCGGGGCCAACGTCCTGACTTTC.

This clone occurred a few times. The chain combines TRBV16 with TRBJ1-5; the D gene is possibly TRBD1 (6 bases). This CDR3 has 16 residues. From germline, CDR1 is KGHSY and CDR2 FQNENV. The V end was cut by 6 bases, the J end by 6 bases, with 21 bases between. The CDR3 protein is CASSSNRGALPQPQHF. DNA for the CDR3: TGTGCCAGCAGTTCCAACCGGGGGGCGCTTCCTCAGCCCCAGCATTTT.

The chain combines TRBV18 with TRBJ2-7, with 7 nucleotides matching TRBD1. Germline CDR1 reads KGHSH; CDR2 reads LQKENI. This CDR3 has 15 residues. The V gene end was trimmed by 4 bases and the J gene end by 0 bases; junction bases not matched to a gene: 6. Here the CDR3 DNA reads TGTGCCAGCTCACGGGGAGAGGGGGCCTCCTACGAGCAGTACTTC. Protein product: CASSRGEGASYEQYF. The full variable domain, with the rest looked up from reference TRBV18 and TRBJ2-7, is NAGVMQNPRHLVRRRGQEARLRCSPMKGHSHVYWYRQLPEEGLKFMVYLQKENIIDESGMPKERFSAEFPKEGPSILRIQQVVRGDSAAYFCASSRGEGASYEQYFGPGTRLTVT.